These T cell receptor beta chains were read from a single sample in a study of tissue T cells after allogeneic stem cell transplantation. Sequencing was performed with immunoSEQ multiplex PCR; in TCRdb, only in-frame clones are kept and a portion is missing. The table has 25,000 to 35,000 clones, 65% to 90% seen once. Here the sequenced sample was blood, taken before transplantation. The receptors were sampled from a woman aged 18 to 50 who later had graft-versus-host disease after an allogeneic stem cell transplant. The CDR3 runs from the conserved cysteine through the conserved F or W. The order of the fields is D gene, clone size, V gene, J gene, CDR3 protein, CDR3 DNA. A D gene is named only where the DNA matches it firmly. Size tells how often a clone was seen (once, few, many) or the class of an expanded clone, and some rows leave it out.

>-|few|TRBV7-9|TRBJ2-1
CASSREWNNEQFF
TGTGCCAGCAGTAGGGAGTGGAACAATGAGCAGTTCTTC
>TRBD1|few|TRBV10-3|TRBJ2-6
CAIRGQETKRGANVLTF
TGTGCCATCAGGGGACAGGAGACGAAACGGGGGGCCAACGTCCTGACTTTC
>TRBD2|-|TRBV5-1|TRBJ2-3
CASTLAGGDTDTQYF
TGCGCCAGCACCCTAGCGGGAGGGGACACAGATACGCAGTATTTT
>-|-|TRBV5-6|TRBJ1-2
CASSLAPAFRYGYTF
TGTGCCAGCAGCTTGGCACCCGCCTTTCGGTATGGCTACACCTTC
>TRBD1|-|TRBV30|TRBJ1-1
CAWTHDRVGEAFF
TGTGCCTGGACCCATGACAGGGTTGGTGAAGCTTTCTTT
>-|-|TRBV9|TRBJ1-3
CASSAGDRTGNTIYF
TGTGCCAGCAGTGCCGGCGACAGAACTGGAAACACCATATATTTT
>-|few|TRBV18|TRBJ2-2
CASSNGYTGELFF
TGTGCCAGCTCAAATGGGTACACCGGGGAGCTGTTTTTT
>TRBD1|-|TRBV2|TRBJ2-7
CASSEPTGTGNNQYF
TGTGCCAGCAGTGAACCGACCGGGACAGGGAATAACCAGTACTTC
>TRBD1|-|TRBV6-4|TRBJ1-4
CASQESPGGNEKLFF
TGTGCCAGCCAAGAATCGCCAGGGGGCAATGAAAAACTGTTTTTT
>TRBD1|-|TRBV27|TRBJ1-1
CASSPQPTGGVLAFF
TGTGCCAGCAGTCCGCAACCAACAGGGGGCGTACTTGCTTTCTTT
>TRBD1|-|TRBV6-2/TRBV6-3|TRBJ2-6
CASSPGQGVSGANVLTF
TGTGCCAGCAGTCCGGGACAGGGAGTCTCTGGGGCCAACGTCCTGACTTTC
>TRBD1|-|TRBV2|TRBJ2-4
CASSQTGGLKNIQYF
TGTGCCAGCAGTCAGACAGGGGGCTTAAAAAACATTCAGTACTTC
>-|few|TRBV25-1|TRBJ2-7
CASSKRGEELSYEQYF
TGTGCCAGCAGTAAAAGAGGGGAGGAGCTCTCCTACGAGCAGTACTTC
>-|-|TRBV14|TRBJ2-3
CASSQALGHKGTDTQYF
TGTGCCAGCAGCCAGGCCCTTGGACACAAAGGCACAGATACGCAGTATTTT
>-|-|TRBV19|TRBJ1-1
CASLIGGDSNTEAFF
TGTGCCAGTCTGATAGGGGGGGACTCAAACACTGAAGCTTTCTTT
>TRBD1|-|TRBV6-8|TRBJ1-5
CASSTGDRGGNQPQHF
TGTGCCAGCAGTACGGGAGACAGGGGAGGGAATCAGCCCCAGCATTTT
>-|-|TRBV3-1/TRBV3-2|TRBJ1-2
CASSQGQEYYGYTF
TGTGCCAGCAGCCAAGGGCAGGAATACTATGGCTACACCTTC
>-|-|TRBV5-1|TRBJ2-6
CASTRDQGSGANVLTF
TGCGCCAGCACACGCGACCAGGGATCTGGGGCCAACGTCCTGACTTTC
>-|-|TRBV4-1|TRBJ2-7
CASSQGLDGLNGQYF
TGCGCCAGCAGCCAAGGCTTGGACGGACTTAACGGGCAGTACTTC
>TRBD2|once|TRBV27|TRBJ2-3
CASSPPGLQDTDTQYF
TGTGCCAGCAGTCCTCCGGGACTACAAGACACAGATACGCAGTATTTT
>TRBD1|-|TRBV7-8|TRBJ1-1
CASARQGGSTEAFF
TGTGCCAGCGCCCGACAGGGAGGGTCCACTGAAGCTTTCTTT
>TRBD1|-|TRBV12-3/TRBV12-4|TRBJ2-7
CASSLRQGHEQYF
TGTGCCAGCAGCCTCCGACAGGGCCACGAGCAGTACTTC
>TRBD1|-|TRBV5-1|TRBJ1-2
CASSLDRGEYYGYTF
TGCGCCAGCAGCCTAGACAGGGGTGAATACTATGGCTACACCTTC
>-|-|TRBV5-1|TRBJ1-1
CASSFGTLNTEAFF
TGCGCCAGCAGCTTCGGGACACTGAACACTGAAGCTTTCTTT
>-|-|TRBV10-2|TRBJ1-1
CASSEMVHTEAFF
TGCGCCAGCAGTGAGATGGTCCACACTGAAGCTTTCTTT
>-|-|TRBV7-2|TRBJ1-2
CASSFTDGYYGYTF
TGTGCCAGCAGCTTCACGGACGGTTACTATGGCTACACCTTC
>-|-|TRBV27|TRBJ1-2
CASSLSYSTYYGYTF
TGTGCCAGCAGTTTATCGTACTCAACGTACTATGGCTACACCTTC
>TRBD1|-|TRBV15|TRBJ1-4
CATSRAQGTNEKLFF
TGTGCCACCAGCAGAGCACAGGGGACTAATGAAAAACTGTTTTTT
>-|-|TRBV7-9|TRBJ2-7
CASSLLGLEQYF
TGTGCCAGCAGCTTATTGGGACTCGAGCAGTACTTC
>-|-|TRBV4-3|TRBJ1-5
CASSQDGGSNQPQHF
TGCGCCAGCAGCCAAGATGGAGGGAGCAATCAGCCCCAGCATTTT
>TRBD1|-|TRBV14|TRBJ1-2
CASSHGTGHRYGYTF
TGTGCCAGCAGCCATGGGACAGGGCATCGGTATGGCTACACCTTC
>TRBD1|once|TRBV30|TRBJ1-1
CAWQGASGMYGTEAFF
TGTGCCTGGCAGGGGGCGAGTGGGATGTATGGCACTGAAGCTTTCTTT
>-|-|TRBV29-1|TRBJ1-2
CSVNGGLHTF
TGCAGCGTTAACGGGGGGCTTCACACCTTC
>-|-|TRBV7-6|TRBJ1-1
CASSLVEDPEAFF
TGTGCCAGCAGCTTAGTCGAGGACCCGGAAGCTTTCTTT
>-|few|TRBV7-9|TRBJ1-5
CASSFDGGPGQPQHF
TGTGCCAGCAGCTTTGACGGGGGGCCTGGGCAGCCCCAGCATTTT
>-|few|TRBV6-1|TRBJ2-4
CASSELWGKNIQYF
TGTGCCAGCAGTGAACTATGGGGGAAAAACATTCAGTACTTC
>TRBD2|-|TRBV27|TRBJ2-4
CASSPGLAGLFQNIQYF
TGTGCCAGCAGTCCGGGACTAGCGGGGCTCTTTCAAAACATTCAGTACTTC
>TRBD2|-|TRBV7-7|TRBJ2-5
CASSSGLAGETQYF
TGTGCCAGCAGCTCCGGTCTAGCGGGCGAGACCCAGTACTTC
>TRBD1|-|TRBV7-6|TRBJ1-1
CASSLQGENTEAFF
TGTGCCAGCAGCTTACAGGGGGAGAACACTGAAGCTTTCTTT
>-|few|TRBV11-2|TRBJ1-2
CASSLDGAGYTF
TGTGCCAGCAGCTTAGATGGGGCCGGCTACACCTTC
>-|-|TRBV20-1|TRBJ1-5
CSAREDKTQHF
TGCAGTGCTAGGGAGGACAAGACCCAGCATTTT
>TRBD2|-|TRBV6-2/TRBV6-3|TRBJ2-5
CASSYSSGGQETQYF
TGTGCCAGCAGTTACTCTAGCGGGGGGCAAGAGACCCAGTACTTC
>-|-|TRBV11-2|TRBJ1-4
CASSFDRRIEKLFF
TGTGCCAGCAGCTTTGACAGGCGAATTGAAAAACTGTTTTTT
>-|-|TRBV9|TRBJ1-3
CASSVEGTSGNTIYF
TGTGCCAGCAGCGTAGAAGGGACCTCTGGAAACACCATATATTTT
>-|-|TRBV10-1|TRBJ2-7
CASSESFGLVEQYF
TGCGCCAGCAGTGAGTCGTTTGGTCTGGTCGAGCAGTACTTC
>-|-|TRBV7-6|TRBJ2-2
CASSLGSSGTGELFF
TGTGCCAGCAGCTTGGGCTCTTCGGGTACCGGGGAGCTGTTTTTT
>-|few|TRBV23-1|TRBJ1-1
CARAGRGSVNTEAFF
TGCGCCCGGGCCGGCAGGGGATCAGTGAACACTGAAGCTTTCTTT
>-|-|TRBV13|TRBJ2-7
CASSRGLAAYEQYF
TGTGCCAGCAGCCGCGGCCTCGCCGCCTACGAGCAGTACTTC
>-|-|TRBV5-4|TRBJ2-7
CASSARHLSDAYEQYF
TGTGCCAGCAGCGCCCGACATCTCAGCGACGCCTACGAGCAGTACTTC
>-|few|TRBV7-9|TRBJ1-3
CASSYQGSGNTIYF
TGTGCCAGCAGCTACCAGGGTTCTGGAAACACCATATATTTT
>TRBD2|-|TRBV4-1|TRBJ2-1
CASSQDSGRASYNEQFF
TGCGCCAGCAGCCAAGACAGCGGGAGGGCCAGCTACAATGAGCAGTTCTTC
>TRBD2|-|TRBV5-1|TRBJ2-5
CASSTGGQETQYF
TGCGCCAGCAGCACGGGGGGCCAAGAGACCCAGTACTTC
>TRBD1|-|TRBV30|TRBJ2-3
CAWSVRDRVTDTQYF
TGTGCCTGGAGTGTCCGGGACAGGGTCACAGATACGCAGTATTTT
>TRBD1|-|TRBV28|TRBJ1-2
CATQGQAFGGYGYTF
TGTGCCACCCAGGGACAGGCCTTTGGTGGCTATGGCTACACCTTC
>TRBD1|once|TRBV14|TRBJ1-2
CASSPRQGGVYGYTF
TGTGCCAGCAGCCCTAGACAGGGGGGGGTCTATGGCTACACCTTC
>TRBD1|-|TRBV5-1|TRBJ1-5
CASSWKRTGGDQPQHF
TGCGCCAGCAGCTGGAAAAGGACAGGGGGAGACCAGCCCCAGCATTTT
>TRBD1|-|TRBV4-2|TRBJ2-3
CASSQGTGGADTQYF
TGTGCCAGCAGCCAAGGGACAGGGGGCGCAGATACGCAGTATTTT
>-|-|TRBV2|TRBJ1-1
CASSRDSNTEAFF
TGTGCCAGCAGTCGGGACTCGAACACTGAAGCTTTCTTT
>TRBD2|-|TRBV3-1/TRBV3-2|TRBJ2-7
CASRGISGISGEEQYF
TGTGCCAGTCGGGGTATTAGCGGGATCTCGGGAGAAGAGCAGTACTTC